The source of this T cell receptor beta chain is a study of beta chain features in type 1 diabetes. Study-level points and caveats: PCR might favor shorter templates, equally in patients and controls. Naive, central memory and Treg TCRB repertoires seemed to resemble each other more closely in patients than they did in healthy donors. Researchers report that Type 1 diabetes patients had moderately but significantly shorter TCRB CDR3s across all four CD4+ subsets.

Comments on this clone: Its antigen is as yet unknown.

The germline gives CDR1 SNHLY, CDR2 FYNNEI. Trimming at V came to 7 bases and at J to 3 bases, leaving 9 bases not matched to a gene. This CDR3 is 18 amino acids long. Isolated RNA was reverse transcribed in full, so expressed TCRB transcripts were sequenced. Naive, central memory and regulatory T cell samples yielded roughly 3.5 million reads on average. Here immunoSEQ multiplex PCR was the method, and the copy in TCRdb shows in-frame clones only, minus some. This sample carries 95,000 to 110,000 clones, 28% of them seen once, and the ten largest clones take roughly 0.5%. Sample: central memory CD4+ T cells from blood. The chain employs TRBV2 and TRBJ2-1; the match to TRBD2 covers 16 bases. This receptor was taken from a woman in her late teens or twenties with type 1 diabetes. The CDR3 reads CASNRGLAGGPSYNEQFF. Written as DNA, the CDR3 is TGTGCCAGCAACCGGGGACTAGCGGGAGGGCCCAGCTACAATGAGCAGTTCTTC.